This is a list of T cell receptor beta chains from one sample in a study of blood T cell repertoires in COVID-19. Using immunoSEQ multiplex PCR, the repertoire was profiled, and TCRdb retains in-frame clones only, with some absent. The table shows some 270,000 clones, with around 90% occurring only once. The sequenced sample consisted of peripheral blood. The source of these receptors is a man in his fifties with acute or convalescent COVID-19. CDR3s include the opening cysteine and the closing phenylalanine or tryptophan. The D gene is left open where the match is weak. A clone size is listed for some rows: how often the clone was seen (once, few, many), or a class if it is expanded.

size | J | D | V | DNA | CDR3
. | TRBJ2-3 | TRBD1 | TRBV24-1 | TGTGCCACCAGTGGTGCCGGGACAGGATTAGATACGCAGTATTTT | CATSGAGTGLDTQYF
. | TRBJ1-1 | TRBD1 | TRBV5-8 | TGTGCCAGCAGCTTGGTTGGTGACAGGGGCACTGAAGCTTTCTTT | CASSLVGDRGTEAFF
. | TRBJ1-3 | . | TRBV7-9 | TGTGCCAGCAGCTTACAGGGCCCTGGAAACACCATATATTTT | CASSLQGPGNTIYF
. | TRBJ2-3 | TRBD2 | TRBV2 | TGTGCCAGCAGTGAAGAGGGTAGCGGGGGCCAGGAGTATTTT | CASSEEGSGGQEYF
. | TRBJ2-7 | TRBD1 | TRBV5-4 | TGTGCCAGCAGCCCCGGACAGGCGTCCTCCTACGAGCAGTACTTC | CASSPGQASSYEQYF
. | TRBJ1-2 | . | TRBV4-1 | TGCGCCAGCAGCCAAGATCCAGGGGAACCCTATGGCTACACCTTC | CASSQDPGEPYGYTF
. | TRBJ2-7 | TRBD2 | TRBV27 | TGTGCCAGCAGTCCTACTAGCGGGGGCACCTACGAGCAGTACTTC | CASSPTSGGTYEQYF
once | TRBJ2-7 | TRBD2 | TRBV7-7 | TGTGCTAGCAGCTTAGGCGGGGGGGGCGAGCAGTACTTC | CASSLGGGGEQYF
. | TRBJ1-2 | . | TRBV11-2 | TGTGCCAGCAGCTTAGGGACTTATGGCTACACCTTC | CASSLGTYGYTF
once | TRBJ2-5 | . | TRBV6-6 | TGTGCCAGCAGATCTAAAGAGACCCAGTACTTC | CASRSKETQYF
. | TRBJ1-2 | . | TRBV11-2 | TGTGCCAGCAGCCAACAGGGAGTCGACTATGGCTACACCTTC | CASSQQGVDYGYTF
. | TRBJ2-5 | TRBD2 | TRBV6-4 | TGTGCCAGCAGTCAGGAGGAGCGGGGGACCCAGTACTTC | CASSQEERGTQYF
. | TRBJ1-2 | . | TRBV9 | TGTGCCAGCAGCTCAACAGGGTCCGGCTACACCTTC | CASSSTGSGYTF
. | TRBJ2-1 | . | TRBV6-5 | TGTGCCAGCAGCAACTTGGGACACCCCGGCAATGAGCAGTTCTTC | CASSNLGHPGNEQFF
. | TRBJ2-3 | TRBD2 | TRBV2 | TGTGCCAGCAGGATAGCGGGGGGAAACACAGATACGCAGTATTTT | CASRIAGGNTDTQYF
. | TRBJ1-1 | TRBD1 | TRBV7-8 | TGTGCCAGCAGCTTAGGACGTACAGGGGTGGGAACTGAAGCTTTCTTT | CASSLGRTGVGTEAFF
. | TRBJ1-1 | . | TRBV7-8 | TGTGCCAGCAGGATTATCGAGACGGGGAACACTGAAGCTTTCTTT | CASRIIETGNTEAFF
. | TRBJ1-1 | . | TRBV29-1 | TGCAGCGCACTTCCAGGACGCTACGGGGACACTGAAGCTTTCTTT | CSALPGRYGDTEAFF
few | TRBJ1-4 | TRBD1 | TRBV7-9 | TGTGCCAGCAGCTTATGGACAGGGGGGAGAACTAATGAAAAACTGTTTTTT | CASSLWTGGRTNEKLFF
few | TRBJ2-5 | . | TRBV5-4 | TGTGCCAGCAGCCGATCCGGGACTCAAGAGACCCAGTACTTC | CASSRSGTQETQYF
. | TRBJ1-1 | . | TRBV5-1 | TGCGCCAGCAGCTTCGTATGGGGGGAGGGAGCTTTCTTT | CASSFVWGEGAFF
. | TRBJ1-1 | TRBD1 | TRBV14 | TGTGCCAGCAGAGCAGACAGGGGGGAAACTGAAGCTTTCTTT | CASRADRGETEAFF
. | TRBJ1-1 | TRBD1 | TRBV5-1 | TGCGCCAGCAGCTTGGTCCCCAGGGGGGAGACTGAAGCTTTCTTT | CASSLVPRGETEAFF
. | TRBJ1-1 | . | TRBV30 | TGTGCCTGGGACCCCAGGGGGAACACTGAAGCTTTCTTT | CAWDPRGNTEAFF
. | TRBJ2-7 | . | TRBV18 | TGTGCCAGCTCACCTGGGGCCCCTAGGTCCTACGAGCAGTACTTC | CASSPGAPRSYEQYF
. | TRBJ2-2 | . | TRBV11-2 | TGTGCCAGCAGCTTTGGACAGAACACCGGGGAGCTGTTTTTT | CASSFGQNTGELFF
. | TRBJ2-4 | TRBD1 | TRBV18 | TGTGCCAGTACAGGGGTCAAAAACATTCAGTACTTC | CASTGVKNIQYF
many | TRBJ1-2 | . | TRBV7-9 | TGTGCCAGCAGTAACGAGAACTATGGCTACACCTTC | CASSNENYGYTF
. | TRBJ2-5 | . | TRBV5-1 | TGCGCCAGCAGCTTGTCGGCCCGGGTAGGGGGAGAGACCCAGTACTTC | CASSLSARVGGETQYF
once | TRBJ2-3 | TRBD1 | TRBV19 | TGTGCCAGTAGTATTTCACCTGACAGGGTGTTCGTTACGCAGTATTTT | CASSISPDRVFVTQYF
. | TRBJ2-3 | TRBD2 | TRBV7-3 | TGTGCCAGCAGCCTTAGCGGGGGCTATGGGGATACGCAGTATTTT | CASSLSGGYGDTQYF
. | TRBJ2-7 | TRBD2 | TRBV27 | TGTGCCAGCAGTTCCCCGAAGTGGGTAGCGGGGCCGTTCCACGAGCAGTACTTC | CASSSPKWVAGPFHEQYF
. | TRBJ1-4 | TRBD1 | TRBV6-5 | TGTGCCAGCAGACACCGGGACAGGGATGAAAAACTGTTTTTT | CASRHRDRDEKLFF
few | TRBJ1-2 | . | TRBV29-1 | TGCAGCGTTGAAGAACAACAGGGCCCGGGCTATGGCTACACCTTC | CSVEEQQGPGYGYTF
. | TRBJ2-7 | TRBD2 | TRBV7-8 | TGTGCCAGCATCTACGGACTAGCGGGGGGAACCTACGAGCAGTACTTC | CASIYGLAGGTYEQYF
once | TRBJ2-6 | . | TRBV12-3/TRBV12-4 | TGTGCCAGCCGGGACTCTGGGGCCAACGTCCTGACTTTC | CASRDSGANVLTF
once | TRBJ2-1 | . | TRBV9 | TGTGCCAGCAGCGTAGGCGGCAGGGCTAATGAGCAGTTCTTC | CASSVGGRANEQFF
. | TRBJ2-7 | . | TRBV21-1 | TGTGCCAGCAGCAGCCCGGGACAGGGGGTCCACGAGCAGTACTTC | CASSSPGQGVHEQYF
. | TRBJ1-5 | TRBD1 | TRBV5-1 | TGCGCCAGCAGCGTAGGGGGACAGGGCAATCAGCCCCAGCATTTT | CASSVGGQGNQPQHF
. | TRBJ2-7 | TRBD2 | TRBV5-1 | TGCGCCACTCGGCCGGCTAGCGGGGGGGCCGAGCAGTACTTC | CATRPASGGAEQYF
. | TRBJ2-5 | TRBD1 | TRBV24-1 | TGTGCCACCAGTGAGCGCCAGGGGGCGAGGGAGACCCAGTACTTC | CATSERQGARETQYF
once | TRBJ1-4 | . | TRBV30 | TGTGCCTGGAGTGTAAACCGGAGGCCGAAACTGTTTTTT | CAWSVNRRPKLFF
. | TRBJ2-5 | TRBD2 | TRBV10-1 | TGCGCCAGCAGTGAAGGACTAGCGGGGGCTCAAGAGACCCAGTACTTC | CASSEGLAGAQETQYF
. | TRBJ2-1 | TRBD2 | TRBV2 | TGTGCCAGCAGTGAAACTAGCGGGGGAGTTGAGCAGTTCTTC | CASSETSGGVEQFF
many | TRBJ1-1 | . | TRBV4-1 | TGCGCCAGCAGCCGCGGACAAGCTGTGACGGGAGCTTTCTTT | CASSRGQAVTGAFF
. | TRBJ2-5 | . | TRBV4-1 | TGCGCCAGCAGCCTTCAGGGAAGCCAAGAGACCCAGTACTTC | CASSLQGSQETQYF
. | TRBJ1-1 | . | TRBV7-2 | TGTGCCAGCAGCCCGGGACCCCGGAGGGGAGCTTTCTTT | CASSPGPRRGAFF
. | TRBJ2-3 | TRBD2 | TRBV9 | TGTGCCAGCAACCCCACGGGGGGGGTGTTCGGAGATACGCAGTATTTT | CASNPTGGVFGDTQYF
. | TRBJ2-3 | TRBD2 | TRBV11-2 | TGTGCCAGCAGCACCACTAGCGGGGGGGTGTATGCAGATACGCAGTATTTT | CASSTTSGGVYADTQYF